The clone carrying this T cell receptor (beta chain) was detected only a few times. The CDR3 totals 13 residues. Germline lookup yields CDR1 SGHTA and CDR2 FQGNSA. V lost 5 bases and J lost 3, with 11 bases in between. The sample comes from a study of T-cell reconstitution after alpha-beta-depleted transplantation in children. Unique molecular identifiers were built into the TCRbeta library. TCRdb reanalysed the PCR reads using MiXCR and keeps one entry per CDR3 protein. The profile covers about 640,000 distinct CDR3 sequences, with 13% appearing a single time and around 2.2% taken by the ten largest.

Material: PBMCs, mostly from graft donor cells, obtained 360 days after TCRalphabeta/CD19-depleted stem cell transplant. This chain uses TRBV7-2 with TRBJ2-7; either TRBD1 or TRBD2 may fit D (5 bases each). This sequence was found in a male patient younger than 18 who had a stem cell transplant for acute myeloid leukemia, so the T cells may come from the graft donor. In nucleotides, the CDR3 is TGTGCCAGCAGCACGGGACGGAGCTACGAGCAGTACTTC. Protein: CASSTGRSYEQYF.